This T cell receptor beta chain is from a study of T cells in Graves' hyperthyroidism and ophthalmopathy. Study overall: At initial diagnosis, before any treatment had begun, peripheral blood was obtained. Study outcomes and limitations: A median roughly 6.6 months before onset, the model predicted ophthalmopathy.

PBMCs were sourced from about 10 ml fresh peripheral blood. This clonotype was seen a handful of times. The antigen remains unidentified. Amplification targeted TCR beta CDR3 regions from RNA transcripts. Carried out on the TCR CDR3, a first-round RT-PCR used the HTBI primer set. In TCRdb, the multiplex PCR reads were re-called with MiXCR into one record per CDR3 protein. The sample lists hundreds of thousands of distinct CDR3 sequences, 13% to 15% occurring once. V lost 5 bases to trimming and J lost 4 bases, with 12 bases between them. This CDR3 has 15 amino acids. Germline V lookup: CDR1 MNHNS, CDR2 SASEGT.

The chain employs TRBV6-1 and TRBJ2-6; D ambiguous. The sequencing input was blood. The TCR comes from a woman younger than 35 with Graves' hyperthyroidism. CDR3 sequence: CASSSLVVGANVLTF. The CDR3 DNA reads TGTGCCAGCAGTTCCCTAGTGGTAGGGGCCAACGTCCTGACTTTC.